Listed here are 23 T cell receptor beta chains from one sample, sequenced in a study of T cell repertoires in cytomegalovirus infection. These receptors' targets are unknown. Each CDR3 protein is one row after TCRdb ran MiXCR on the reads. The profile shows some 500,000 distinct CDR3 sequences, 40% of them singletons. The sample here was cultured PBMCs, taken from culture after CMV antigen stimulation. Every receptor here comes from a human donor in good health (CMV status not recorded). Some clones in this sample may be carry-over from other donors' samples.

This clonotype was counted ten times or more. The chain employs TRBV7-2 and TRBJ1-3, with unresolved D. This CDR3 region has 13 residues. Per germline, CDR1 SGHTA and CDR2 FQGNSA. Trimming pared 5 bases from V and 3 bases from J, leaving 8 bases between. Here the CDR3 DNA reads TGTGCCAGCAGCCGCCTTAGTGGAAACACCATATATTTT. It is translated as CASSRLSGNTIYF.

This clonotype was detected only a few times. The V and J genes are TRBV7-8 and TRBJ2-3; 11 positions match TRBD2. V shed 5 bases, J shed 1 base, and the junction held 14 bases outside the gene matches. Per germline, CDR1 SGHVS and CDR2 FQNEAQ. The CDR3 has 19 residues. The CDR3 region has the DNA TGTGCCAGCAGCCGTATAAATTTAGCGGGAGGGCCTGGCACAGATACGCAGTATTTT. As protein: CASSRINLAGGPGTDTQYF.

V gene TRBV6-2 or TRBV6-3 combines with J gene TRBJ1-5; D is uncertain. CDR1 is MNHEY and CDR2 is SVGEGT in the germline V gene. V was shortened by 0 bases and J by 13 bases, with 13 bases between the two germline ends. This CDR3 contains 13 residues. The CDR3 nucleotides read TGTGCCAGCAGTTACTCGACCCATACTGGGCAGCATTTT. This encodes CASSYSTHTGQHF.

Comment on this clonotype: One end of the junction fails to match germline, which may point to a read error. The chain is built from TRBV12-3 or TRBV12-4 and TRBJ2-7, with a weak D call TRBD2 (6 bases). This CDR3 is 18 amino acids long. In DNA form, the CDR3 reads TGTGCCTGCAGTCAGGATGGGGATGGCGGGACCAGCTCCTACGAGCAGTACTTC. Its translation: CACSQDGDGGTSSYEQYF.

The rearrangement uses TRBV6-6 and TRBJ2-7, with D possibly being TRBD1 (5 bases). V was clipped by 10 bases and J by 0 bases, with 22 bases between them. This CDR3 is built from 16 residues. The germline V gene encodes CDR1 MNHNY and CDR2 SVGAGI (reference sequence). The CDR3 spells CATIEIQGRNSYEQYF. The CDR3 DNA reads TGTGCCACCATTGAGATTCAGGGAAGAAACTCCTACGAGCAGTACTTC.

This clonotype was seen a few times. The chain employs TRBV2 and TRBJ2-5; D is possibly TRBD1 (7 bases). The ends were cut back, 6 bases at V and 1 base at J, with 15 bases in the middle. The CDR3 length is 15 residues. CDR1 is SNHLY, CDR2 FYNNEI, per germline. For the CDR3, the DNA is TGTGCCAGCAGCGCGGGACAGCAAGTCCAAGAGACCCAGTACTTC. It is translated as CASSAGQQVQETQYF.

This clonotype was observed a handful of times. The chain employs TRBV7-2 and TRBJ1-6; 7 positions match TRBD1. V gave up 5 bases and J gave up 6 bases; unmatched junction bases: 10. Germline CDR1 is SGHTA and CDR2 is FQGNSA. The CDR3 contains 16 residues. The CDR3 coding sequence is TGTGCCAGCAGCCCAAATACGGGACAGCTTAATTCACCCCTCCACTTT. Encoded protein: CASSPNTGQLNSPLHF. Filled out from reference TRBV7-2 and TRBJ1-6, the complete variable domain reads GAGVSQSPSNKVTEKGKDVELRCDPISGHTALYWYRQSLGQGLEFLIYFQGNSAPDKSGLPSDRFSAERTGGSVSTLTIQRTQQEDSAVYLCASSPNTGQLNSPLHFGNGTRLTVT.

This clonotype was picked up many times. The CDR3 reads CASSGYNEQFF. CDR3 nucleotides: TGTGCCAGCAGCGGATACAATGAGCAGTTCTTC. V and J are TRBV2 and TRBJ2-1; D is ambiguous. Trimming pared 6 bases from V and 4 bases from J, leaving 4 bases between. In germline, CDR1 is SNHLY, CDR2 FYNNEI. The CDR3 runs 11 residues.

The genes are TRBV12-3 or TRBV12-4 and TRBJ1-1; the D gene is possibly TRBD1 (5 bases). Trimming shortened V by 5 bases and J by 12 bases, and 13 bases separated the two germline ends. The CDR3 has 11 residues. The CDR3 sequence is CASSPLGVTFF. CDR3 coding DNA: TGTGCCAGCAGTCCCTTAGGGGTAACTTTCTTT.

The V gene is TRBV7-9, the J gene TRBJ2-1, with D perhaps matching TRBD1 or TRBD2 (5 bases each). CDR3 length: 13 amino acids. Trimming took off 5 bases at V and 9 bases at J, with 14 bases between the two ends. Germline assignment: CDR1 SEHNR and CDR2 FQNEAQ (reference sequence). The CDR3 loop reads CASSPIGDGEQFF. In DNA form, the CDR3 reads TGTGCCAGCAGCCCAATCGGGGACGGTGAGCAGTTCTTC.

The chain recombines TRBV27 with TRBJ1-5; 8 bases are shared with TRBD1. Germline loops: CDR1 MNHEY, CDR2 SMNVEV (reference sequence). The CDR3 loop spans 12 amino acids. After removal of 8 bases from V and 6 bases from J, the junction contained 3 bases not matched to a gene. The CDR3 here is CASRTGSQPQHF. The CDR3 region has the DNA TGTGCCAGCCGGACAGGGAGTCAGCCCCAGCATTTT.

This clonotype has only one observation. The chain combines TRBV12-3 or TRBV12-4 with TRBJ2-2; 7 bases match TRBD2. The CDR3 length is 15 residues. With 7 bases clipped from V and 2 bases from J, the junction kept 7 bases outside the gene matches. The CDR3 DNA reads as TGTGCCAGCACCTCCCCTAGCGGAAACACCGGGGAGCTGTTTTTT. It codes for CASTSPSGNTGELFF.

This clonotype was found a few times. This chain connects TRBV7-2 to TRBJ2-3, with D perhaps TRBD1 or TRBD2 (6 bases each). V shed 0 bases and J shed 5 bases, with 12 bases lying between them. CDR1 and CDR2 (germline): SGHTA, FQGNSA. The CDR3 length is 15 residues. CDR3: CASSLAGGRIDTQYF. The CDR3 DNA is TGTGCCAGCAGCTTAGCAGGGGGGAGAATAGATACGCAGTATTTT.

This clonotype was detected ten times or more. This rearrangement joins TRBV7-8 to TRBJ2-5; 9 nucleotides match TRBD2. Germline CDR1 reads SGHVS; CDR2 reads FQNEAQ. This CDR3 comprises 17 residues. V shed 1 base, J shed 1 base, and the junction held 7 bases outside the gene matches. CDR3 region: CASSLGIAGGSQETQYF. The CDR3 coding sequence is TGTGCCAGCAGCTTAGGTATCGCGGGAGGGTCCCAAGAGACCCAGTACTTC.

There are a few counts of this clonotype. The chain combines TRBV7-2 with TRBJ2-2, with D possibly being TRBD1 (6 bases). Between the trimmed V and J ends, which lost 9 bases and 4 bases, there was a span of 18 bases. Germline values: CDR1 SGHTA, CDR2 FQGNSA. The CDR3 spans 15 residues. The DNA of the CDR3 is TGTGCCAGTCTAACCGGGACACAGCTCACCGGGGAGCTGTTTTTT. Protein sequence: CASLTGTQLTGELFF.

This clonotype was seen once. CDR3 sequence: CASSSTGTSRGEQFF. The CDR3 region has the DNA TGTGCCAGTAGTTCCACCGGGACTAGTCGGGGTGAGCAGTTCTTC. This sequence joins TRBV19 and TRBJ2-1, with 8 bases fitting TRBD2. Losses at the gene ends were 5 bases for V and 9 bases for J; bases not matched to a gene: 12. CDR3 size: 15 residues. Germline V CDR1 and CDR2: LNHDA, SQIVND (reference sequence).

This clonotype occurred once. The chain couples TRBV7-2 to TRBJ1-1, with 7 bases matching TRBD1. Germline CDR1 is SGHTA and CDR2 is FQGNSA. The CDR3 sequence is 13 residues long. The V segment lost 5 bases and the J segment 6 bases; nucleotides outside the gene matches: 6. The CDR3 here is CASSDRVFPEAFF. The CDR3 DNA reads TGTGCCAGCAGCGACAGGGTGTTTCCTGAAGCTTTCTTT.

In nucleotides, the CDR3 is TGTGCCAGCAGCGTAGGTACAGTCAATCAGCCCCAGCATTTT. This sequence encodes CASSVGTVNQPQHF. This chain links TRBV9 with TRBJ1-5; unclear D gene. CDR3 length: 14 amino acids. Germline CDR1 is SGDLS and CDR2 is YYNGEE. V was clipped by 0 bases and J by 3 bases, with 7 bases between them. Supplemented by reference TRBV9 and TRBJ1-5, the full variable domain reads DSGVTQTPKHLITATGQRVTLRCSPRSGDLSVYWYQQSLDQGLQFLIQYYNGEERAKGNILERFSAQQFPDLHSELNLSSLELGDSALYFCASSVGTVNQPQHFGDGTRLSIL.

In its sample, this clonotype was seen many times. The V gene is TRBV2, the J gene TRBJ2-7; TRBD1 aligns across 10 bases. Germline V gene data show CDR1 as SNHLY and CDR2 as FYNNEI. The CDR3 is made up of 14 amino acids. Trimming cost V 6 bases and J 3 bases; bases outside gene matches: 5. The CDR3 protein is CASSQGQGRYEQYF. CDR3 coding DNA: TGTGCCAGCAGCCAGGGACAGGGGCGCTACGAGCAGTACTTC.

V is TRBV7-2 and J is TRBJ2-3, with 11 nucleotides matching TRBD2. CDR1 SGHTA and CDR2 FQGNSA come from the germline V gene. CDR3 length: 16 amino acids. J was trimmed by 5 bases and V by 5 bases; bases with no gene match: 9. Here the CDR3 reads CASSRSGRAWGDTQYF. Written as DNA, the CDR3 is TGTGCCAGCAGCCGTAGCGGGAGGGCCTGGGGAGATACGCAGTATTTT.

V is TRBV10-3 and J is TRBJ1-5; D gene uncertain. The germline V and J ends were trimmed by 4 bases and 0 bases, with 4 bases remaining between them. The CDR3 extends over 13 amino acids. Looked up from germline, CDR1 is ENHRY and CDR2 is SYGVKD. The CDR3 here is CAISGDSNQPQHF. Written as DNA, the CDR3 is TGTGCCATCAGTGGGGATAGCAATCAGCCCCAGCATTTT.

This clonotype was picked up a small number of times. The DNA for the CDR3 is TGTGCCAGCAGTACTAGGGGGCCGGACGAGCAGTACTTC. This encodes CASSTRGPDEQYF. The genes are TRBV7-4 and TRBJ2-7; the match to TRBD1 covers 7 bases. After removal of 6 bases from V and 5 bases from J, the junction contained 7 bases not matched to a gene. Germline V gene sequence: CDR1 SGHVT, CDR2 SQSDAQ. The CDR3 has 13 residues.

This rearrangement joins TRBV2 to TRBJ2-1; 8 nucleotides align to TRBD2. The CDR3 totals 16 residues. Trimming cost V 4 bases and J 5 bases; bases outside gene matches: 10. CDR1 and CDR2 from the germline V gene are SNHLY and FYNNEI. CDR3: CASSGTTSGSNNEQFF. The CDR3 DNA is TGTGCCAGCAGTGGAACAACTAGCGGCTCGAACAATGAGCAGTTCTTC.